This T cell receptor (beta chain) was sequenced in a study of molecular identifiers for immune sequencing clone quantification. TCRdb analysed the PCR reads with MiXCR anew, one entry per CDR3 protein. Of approximately 670,000 distinct CDR3 sequences in the sample, roughly 21% are singletons; the top ten hold approximately 0.9%. The CDR3 covers 17 residues. The V end was cut by 5 bases, the J end by 0 bases, with 16 bases between. When naive CD8 T cells were sorted, they were gated as CD8+CD4-CCR7+CD45RA+. This receptor was identified in a human donor in good health. Some libraries in this study had Jurkat cell RNA spiked in. The sequenced sample consisted of naive CD8+ T cells from blood, with Jurkat cell RNA spiked in. Subset meaning: FACS-sorted CD8+CD4-CCR7+CD45RA+ naive T cells. This chain links TRBV12-3 or TRBV12-4 with TRBJ1-4; D uncertain. CDR3 nucleotide sequence: TGTGCCAGCAGTCGCTACTCCCAGCCTGCAACTAATGAAAAACTGTTTTTT. Its translation is CASSRYSQPATNEKLFF.